The 12 T cell receptor beta chains below were found in one sample sequenced in a study of technical replicates of blood from several donors. TCRdb keeps only in-frame clones here, not all; method: immunoSEQ multiplex PCR. Of 74,000 or so clones listed, roughly 93% are singletons. Sequencing was carried out using T cells isolated from PBMCs. The receptors derive from a human donor in good health.

This clone was picked up a small number of times. The rearrangement links TRBV4-3 to TRBJ1-2; 7 bases are shared with TRBD1. The germline V gene encodes CDR1 LGHNA and CDR2 YSLEER. This CDR3 comprises 14 residues. The ends lost 3 bases at V and 4 bases at J; junction bases unmatched: 5. The CDR3 region is CASSHRDSSYGYTF. In DNA, the CDR3 is TGCGCCAGCAGCCACCGGGACAGCAGCTATGGCTACACCTTC.

The chain links TRBV10-3 to TRBJ2-7; 13 bases match TRBD2. Germline assignment: CDR1 ENHRY and CDR2 SYGVKD. Trimming cost V 4 bases and J 7 bases; bases outside gene matches: 7. The CDR3 runs 15 residues. CDR3 bases: TGTGCCATCAGTGCTACTAGCGGGAGGGTTTTGGAGCAGTACTTC. Encoded protein: CAISATSGRVLEQYF.

The gene calls are TRBV21-1 and TRBJ2-7; the table's D call TRBD2 went unverified against the DNA. TRBV21-1 is a pseudogene locus. The CDR3 contains 15 residues. The CDR3, as DNA: TGTGCCAGCAAACATGCCTTGGCGGGTCTCTACGAGCAGTACTTC. This gives the protein CASKHALAGLYEQYF.

This sequence joins TRBV7-7 and TRBJ2-2; D perhaps matches TRBD1 (5 bases). V gave up 5 bases and J gave up 5 bases, with 9 bases separating them. Germline lookup yields CDR1 SSHAT and CDR2 FNYEAQ (reference sequence). This CDR3 region has 13 residues. CDR3 in DNA: TGTGCCAGCAGCAGAAGACAGACCGGGGAGCTGTTTTTT. Its protein is CASSRRQTGELFF. The whole variable domain, remainder taken from reference TRBV7-7 and TRBJ2-2, is GAGVSQSPRYKVTKRGQDVTLRCDPISSHATLYWYQQALGQGPEFLTYFNYEAQPDKSGLPSDRFSAERPEGSISTLTIQRTEQRDSAMYRCASSRRQTGELFFGEGSRLTVL.

The gene calls are TRBV27 and TRBJ1-5; unclear D gene. Trimming took 5 bases from V and 0 from J, leaving 8 bases between them. The CDR3 sequence is 14 residues long. Germline V gene lookup returns CDR1 MNHEY and CDR2 SMNVEV (reference sequence). This CDR3 reads CASSRSFSNQPQHF. The DNA of the CDR3 is TGTGCCAGCAGTCGGTCCTTTAGCAATCAGCCCCAGCATTTT.

The genes are TRBV7-9 and TRBJ2-1; 9 bases align to TRBD2. The CDR3 runs 14 residues. Per germline, CDR1 SEHNR and CDR2 FQNEAQ (reference sequence). The trim removed 3 bases at V and 10 bases at J, leaving 7 bases unmatched. CDR3 residues: CASSFAGGKREQFF. DNA of the CDR3: TGTGCCAGCAGCTTTGCGGGAGGGAAACGGGAGCAGTTCTTC.

The chain employs TRBV28 and TRBJ2-1; 10 bases match TRBD1. With 5 bases clipped from V and 4 bases from J, the junction kept 5 bases outside the gene matches. Germline V lookup: CDR1 MDHEN, CDR2 SYDVKM. The CDR3 contains 15 residues. CDR3 DNA: TGTGCCAGCAGTCAAAGACAGGGGGCGTACAATGAGCAGTTCTTC. Amino acids: CASSQRQGAYNEQFF.

The chain is built from TRBV7-2 and TRBJ1-2, with D hard to call. CDR3 length: 12 residues. Trimming took 5 bases from V and 2 from J, leaving 6 bases between them. The germline V gene encodes CDR1 SGHTA and CDR2 FQGNSA. CDR3 residues: CASSPENYGYTF. The CDR3 DNA reads TGTGCCAGCAGCCCTGAGAACTATGGCTACACCTTC.

This chain links TRBV5-6 with TRBJ1-1, with D unresolved. CDR1 is SGHDT and CDR2 is YYEEEE in the germline V gene. The CDR3 has 12 residues. The germline V and J ends were trimmed by 4 bases and 2 bases, with 6 bases remaining between them. In DNA, the CDR3 is TGTGCCAGCAGCGTCTATAACACTGAAGCTTTCTTT. Its protein product is CASSVYNTEAFF.

CDR3 in amino acids: CASSEAGGYGYTF. CDR3 nucleotides: TGTGCCAGCAGCGAGGCGGGCGGCTATGGCTACACCTTC. The chain recombines TRBV9 with TRBJ1-2; no clear D. Germline V gene data show CDR1 as SGDLS and CDR2 as YYNGEE. The CDR3 has 13 residues. The ends were cut back, 3 bases at V and 4 bases at J, with 10 bases in the middle.

The J gene is TRBJ2-1, the V gene TRBV28; weak D call: TRBD2 (5 bases). Germline CDR1 reads MDHEN; CDR2 reads SYDVKM. V lost 3 bases to trimming and J lost 5 bases, with 17 bases between them. The CDR3 length is 16 residues. This CDR3 reads CASSFNQAVGNNEQFF. CDR3 sequence (DNA): TGTGCCAGCAGTTTTAATCAAGCGGTCGGAAACAATGAGCAGTTCTTC.

The chain uses TRBV2 and TRBJ1-5; 10 nucleotides line up with TRBD1. The CDR3 is 16 amino acids. From germline, CDR1 is SNHLY and CDR2 FYNNEI. The V gene end was trimmed by 6 bases and the J gene end by 7 bases; junction bases not matched to a gene: 12. CDR3 DNA: TGTGCCAGCAGCGAACACCGACAGGGGGCTGAGCAGCCCCAGCATTTT. It specifies CASSEHRQGAEQPQHF.